The present T cell receptor beta chain was sequenced within a study of shared clonotypes between healthy human individuals. CD45RO negativity and positive selection for CCR7 defined naive CD8 cells, a population that excluded terminally differentiated effector memory CD45RA+ cells. The healthy adult donors were HIV-negative and reported no recent acute infections or vaccinations. About this clone itself: Its specificity is not known. The sample contains more than one DNA sequence encoding this CDR3.

Trimming pared 5 bases from V and 0 bases from J, leaving 11 bases between. The CDR3 runs 15 residues. Germline values: CDR1 MNHEY, CDR2 SMNVEV (reference sequence). Sequenced by immunoSEQ multiplex PCR; TCRdb stores in-frame clones only, minus some. This sample carries about 820,000 clones, over 90% of them seen once, and the ten largest clones take more than 20%. General study points: Inspection by rarefaction showed sorted-subset sequencing to be incomplete despite large depth. Shared across a handful of donors were around 5% of the naive CD4 clonotypes.

The receptor's source is a man aged 30 to 39 in good health. V is TRBV27 and J is TRBJ2-1, with D unclear. Sequenced input: naive CD8+ T cells sorted from blood. CDR3 in amino acids: CASSPDGSSYNEQFF. CDR3 sequence (DNA): TGTGCCAGCAGTCCGGACGGAAGCTCCTACAATGAGCAGTTCTTC.